This passage covers 12 T cell receptor beta chains from one sample sequenced in a study of blood T cell repertoires in COVID-19 (dated by TCRdb to 2018 to 2021). To prepare the library, the immunoSEQ multiplex PCR assay was applied. The table was pulled from immuneACCESS by TCRdb, which kept in-frame rearrangements only. Such tables lose some clones; where checked, under half of the loss comes from unresolved V genes, and the rest has no known cause. Counted in this sample were roughly 230,000 clones; around 83% of them appeared once. The ten top clones hold 7.4% of the sample. The sequenced material came from peripheral blood. The source of these receptors is a woman in her forties or fifties with acute or convalescent COVID-19.

V is TRBV3-1 (or the pseudogene TRBV3-2) and J is TRBJ1-2; tentatively, D is TRBD1 (5 bases). Germline V gene lookup returns CDR1 LGHDT and CDR2 YNNKEL (reference sequence). The CDR3 is made up of 15 amino acids. The V end lost 3 bases, the J end lost 8 bases, and 19 bases lay between the germline ends. DNA for the CDR3: TGTGCCAGCAGCCAGGGCCAGGGCGAAGTACACGGCTACACCTTC. It is translated as CASSQGQGEVHGYTF.

Written as DNA, the CDR3 is TGTGCCAGCAGCTTAATCGTGGCAGGGGCAGGAAATGAGCAGTTCTTC. Translation gives CASSLIVAGAGNEQFF. The rearrangement links TRBV7-9 to TRBJ2-1; D might be TRBD1 (6 bases). The CDR3 is 16 amino acids. Per germline, CDR1 SEHNR and CDR2 FQNEAQ (reference sequence). V gave up 2 bases and J gave up 7 bases, with 18 bases separating them.

This clone was counted once. This rearrangement joins TRBV18 to TRBJ1-2, with D uncertain. Trimming cost V 2 bases and J 3 bases, with 22 bases left between them. Germline assignment: CDR1 KGHSH and CDR2 LQKENI. The CDR3 contains 18 residues. For the CDR3, the DNA is TGTGCCAGCTCACCATTTTTCTTGGCACGAAATCTAGACTATGGCTACACCTTC. Translation: CASSPFFLARNLDYGYTF.

This sequence joins TRBV2 and TRBJ2-1; 8 positions match TRBD2. CDR1 and CDR2 (germline): SNHLY, FYNNEI. CDR3 length: 15 residues. V shed 4 bases, J shed 9 bases, and the junction held 11 bases outside the gene matches. The CDR3 reads CASSVTIGGAGEQFF. CDR3 sequence (DNA): TGTGCCAGCAGTGTGACAATCGGGGGGGCCGGTGAGCAGTTCTTC.

V gene TRBV30 combines with J gene TRBJ2-2; D not resolved. Germline-derived CDR1 and CDR2 are GTSNPN and SVGIG (reference sequence). Trimming shortened V by 3 bases and J by 1 base, and 18 bases separated the two germline ends. CDR3 size: 17 residues. The CDR3 spells CAWRATFTVMNTGELFF. CDR3 bases: TGTGCCTGGAGAGCCACGTTCACGGTGATGAACACCGGGGAGCTGTTTTTT.

This CDR3 is CASSPRTSGPGGDNEQFF. The CDR3 nucleotides read TGTGCCAGCTCACCAAGGACTAGCGGGCCCGGCGGGGACAATGAGCAGTTCTTC. The chain couples TRBV18 to TRBJ2-1, with 11 bases fitting TRBD2. CDR3 length equals 18 residues. Germline CDR1 KGHSH, CDR2 LQKENI. V shed 2 bases, J shed 5 bases, and the junction held 11 bases outside the gene matches.

The rearrangement links TRBV5-1 to TRBJ2-5; 8 nucleotides align to TRBD2. V was clipped by 5 bases and J by 1 base; unmatched bases: 10. This CDR3 is 16 amino acids long. CDR1 is SGHRS and CDR2 is YFSETQ in the germline V gene. The CDR3 protein is CASSEGGRTFQETQYF. As DNA, the CDR3 is TGCGCCAGCAGTGAGGGCGGGAGGACGTTCCAAGAGACCCAGTACTTC.

The rearrangement links TRBV7-2 to TRBJ2-1; TRBD2 aligns across 9 bases. Germline V lookup: CDR1 SGHTA, CDR2 FQGNSA. The CDR3 has 16 residues. V lost 5 bases to trimming and J lost 2 bases; unmatched junction nucleotides: 7. Here the CDR3 DNA reads TGTGCCAGCAGCCTTCTAGCGGGGCTAACCTACAATGAGCAGTTCTTC. It encodes CASSLLAGLTYNEQFF.

The J gene is TRBJ2-5, the V gene TRBV6-6; D is perhaps TRBD1 (5 bases). Trimming pared 7 bases from V and 1 base from J, leaving 13 bases between. The CDR3 extends over 14 amino acids. Germline V gene sequence: CDR1 MNHNY, CDR2 SVGAGI (reference sequence). The CDR3 loop reads CASTPGAAQETQYF. CDR3 coding DNA: TGTGCCAGCACCCCTGGGGCAGCCCAAGAGACCCAGTACTTC.

The V gene is TRBV5-1, the J gene TRBJ2-2, with 9 bases aligning to TRBD2. This CDR3 contains 18 residues. Germline CDR1 reads SGHRS; CDR2 reads YFSETQ. The V gene end was trimmed by 4 bases and the J gene end by 2 bases; junction bases not matched to a gene: 12. The CDR3 here is CASSAQDSGGLNTGELFF. CDR3 DNA: TGCGCCAGCAGCGCCCAGGATAGCGGGGGACTTAACACCGGGGAGCTGTTTTTT.

V and J are TRBV5-1 and TRBJ2-1, with 11 positions matching TRBD2. CDR3 length: 16 residues. Germline V lookup: CDR1 SGHRS, CDR2 YFSETQ. Losses at the gene ends were 0 bases for V and 5 bases for J; bases not matched to a gene: 4. The CDR3 DNA is TGCGCCAGCAGCTTGGGGGGTAGCGGGAGGGACAATGAGCAGTTCTTC. This codes for CASSLGGSGRDNEQFF.

The rearrangement uses TRBV5-6 and TRBJ2-5; a possible D gene is TRBD2 (5 bases). Trimming pared 4 bases from V and 5 bases from J, leaving 15 bases between. Germline V gene sequence: CDR1 SGHDT, CDR2 YYEEEE. The CDR3 has 14 amino acids. The CDR3 DNA is TGTGCCAGCAGCCGGACGGGGAATCGGGAGACCCAGTACTTC. This encodes CASSRTGNRETQYF.